These 6 T cell receptor beta chains were all obtained from the same sample, sequenced in a study of technical replicates of blood from several donors. Some clones are missing from TCRdb's copy, which holds only in-frame ones; the method was immunoSEQ multiplex PCR. This table has approximately 97,000 clones, 85% to 95% appearing once. The sequencing input was T cells isolated from PBMCs. These receptors originate from a human donor in good health.

The V and J genes are TRBV5-1 and TRBJ1-1; no reliable D call. Deletions cut 0 bases from V and 0 bases from J, with 9 bases between. In germline, CDR1 is SGHRS, CDR2 YFSETQ. CDR3 length: 15 amino acids. CDR3 sequence: CASSLDRVLNTEAFF. CDR3 sequence (DNA): TGCGCCAGCAGCTTGGACCGGGTCCTGAACACTGAAGCTTTCTTT.

This sequence joins TRBV13 and TRBJ2-7; D call uncertain. V was pared by 5 bases and J by 4 bases, with 6 bases between. Looked up from germline, CDR1 is PRHDT and CDR2 is FYEKMQ (reference sequence). The CDR3 length is 11 residues. The CDR3 sequence: CASSPNYEQYF. The DNA for the CDR3 is TGTGCCAGCAGCCCCAATTACGAGCAGTACTTC.

This clone has a handful of counts. The chain couples TRBV30 to TRBJ1-1; D is undetermined. The V and J ends lost 1 base and 1 base respectively, with 7 bases between them. The CDR3 contains 13 residues. Germline lookup yields CDR1 GTSNPN and CDR2 SVGIG (reference sequence). The CDR3 DNA sequence: TGTGCCTGGAGTGGAGAAGAGAACACTGAAGCTTTCTTT. It is translated as CAWSGEENTEAFF.

This chain links TRBV2 with TRBJ2-7; 8 nucleotides match TRBD2. Germline values: CDR1 SNHLY, CDR2 FYNNEI. After removal of 6 bases from V and 7 bases from J, the junction contained 14 bases not matched to a gene. CDR3 length equals 15 residues. CDR3 DNA sequence: TGTGCCAGCAGCCCCTTACTAGCGGCCAAGACGGAGCAGTACTTC. Its protein is CASSPLLAAKTEQYF.

The genes are TRBV5-1 and TRBJ2-7; 7 bases are a match to TRBD1. V trimming: 5 bases; J trimming: 4 bases; junction bases outside the gene matches: 9. Looked up from germline, CDR1 is SGHRS and CDR2 is YFSETQ. This CDR3 has 14 residues. The CDR3 spells CASSFPDRDYEQYF. The CDR3 DNA is TGCGCCAGCAGTTTCCCTGACAGGGATTACGAGCAGTACTTC.

CDR3 nucleotide sequence: TGTGCCAGCAGCCCAAGGGGGTCTTCTGGGCGGGAGGTCCGTGAGCAGTTCTTC. Its translation is CASSPRGSSGREVREQFF. J is TRBJ2-1 and V is TRBV9; 8 bases line up with TRBD2. CDR1 and CDR2 (germline): SGDLS, YYNGEE. This CDR3 has 18 amino acids. V was clipped by 4 bases and J by 9 bases; unmatched bases: 21.